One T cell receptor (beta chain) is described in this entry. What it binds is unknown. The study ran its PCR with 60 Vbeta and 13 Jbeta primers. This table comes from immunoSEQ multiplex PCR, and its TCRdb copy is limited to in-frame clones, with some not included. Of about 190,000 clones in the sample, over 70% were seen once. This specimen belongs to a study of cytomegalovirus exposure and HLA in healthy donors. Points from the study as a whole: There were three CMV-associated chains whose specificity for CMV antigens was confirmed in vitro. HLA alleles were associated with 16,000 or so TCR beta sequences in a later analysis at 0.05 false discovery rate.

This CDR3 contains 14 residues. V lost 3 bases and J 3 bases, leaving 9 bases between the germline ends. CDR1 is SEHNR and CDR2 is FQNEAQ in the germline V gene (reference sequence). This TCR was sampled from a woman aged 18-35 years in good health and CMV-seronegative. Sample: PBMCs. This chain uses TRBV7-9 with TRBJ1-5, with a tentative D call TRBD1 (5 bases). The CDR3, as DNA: TGTGCCAGCAGCTTCGGGGGAAACAATCAGCCCCAGCATTTT. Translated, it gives CASSFGGNNQPQHF.